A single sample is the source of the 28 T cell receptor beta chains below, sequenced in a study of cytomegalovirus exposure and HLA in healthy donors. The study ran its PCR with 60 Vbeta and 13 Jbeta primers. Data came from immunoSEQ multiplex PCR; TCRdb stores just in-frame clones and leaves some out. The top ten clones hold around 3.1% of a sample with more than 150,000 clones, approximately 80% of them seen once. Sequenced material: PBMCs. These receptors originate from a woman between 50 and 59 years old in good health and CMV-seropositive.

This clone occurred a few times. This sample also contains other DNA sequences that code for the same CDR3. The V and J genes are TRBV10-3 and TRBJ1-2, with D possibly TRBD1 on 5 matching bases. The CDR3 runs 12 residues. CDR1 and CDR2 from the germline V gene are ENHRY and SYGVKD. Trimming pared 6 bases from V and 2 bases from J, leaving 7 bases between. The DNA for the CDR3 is TGTGCCATCAGGGGGGGAAACTATGGCTACACCTTC. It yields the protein CAIRGGNYGYTF.

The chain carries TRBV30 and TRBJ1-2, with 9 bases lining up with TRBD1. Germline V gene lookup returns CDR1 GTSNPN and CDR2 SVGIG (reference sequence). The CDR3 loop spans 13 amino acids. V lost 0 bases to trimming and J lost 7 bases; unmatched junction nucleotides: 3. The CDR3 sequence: CAWSVRTGVGYTF. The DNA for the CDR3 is TGTGCCTGGAGTGTACGGACAGGGGTTGGCTACACCTTC.

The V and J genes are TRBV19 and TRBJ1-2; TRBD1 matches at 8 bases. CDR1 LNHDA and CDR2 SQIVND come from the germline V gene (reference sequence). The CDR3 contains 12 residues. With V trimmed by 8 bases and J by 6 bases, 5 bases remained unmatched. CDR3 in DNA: TGTGCCAGTTCAGACAGGGGTCATGGCTACACCTTC. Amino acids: CASSDRGHGYTF.

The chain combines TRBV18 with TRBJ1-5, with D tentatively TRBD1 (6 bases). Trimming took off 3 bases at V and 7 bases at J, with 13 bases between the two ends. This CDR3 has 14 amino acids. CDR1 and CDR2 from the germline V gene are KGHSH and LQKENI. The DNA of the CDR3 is TGTGCCAGCTCACCCGACAGGTACGGGCAGCCCCAGCATTTT. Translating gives CASSPDRYGQPQHF. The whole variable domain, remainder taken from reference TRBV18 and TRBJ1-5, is NAGVMQNPRHLVRRRGQEARLRCSPMKGHSHVYWYRQLPEEGLKFMVYLQKENIIDESGMPKERFSAEFPKEGPSILRIQQVVRGDSAAYFCASSPDRYGQPQHFGDGTRLSIL.

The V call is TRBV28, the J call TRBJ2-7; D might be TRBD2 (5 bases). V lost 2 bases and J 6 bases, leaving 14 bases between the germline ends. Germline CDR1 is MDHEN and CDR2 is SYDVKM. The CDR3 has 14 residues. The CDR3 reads CASSLLGLAGEQYF. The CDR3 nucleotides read TGTGCCAGCAGTTTACTAGGTCTAGCTGGCGAGCAGTACTTC.

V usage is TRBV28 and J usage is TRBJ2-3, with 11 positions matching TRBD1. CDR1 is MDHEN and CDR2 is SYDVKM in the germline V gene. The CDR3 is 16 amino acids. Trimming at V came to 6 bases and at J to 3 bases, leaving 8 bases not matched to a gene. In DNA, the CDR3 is TGTGCCAGCAGCCCCCTGGGGACAGGGGGAACAGATACGCAGTATTTT. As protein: CASSPLGTGGTDTQYF.

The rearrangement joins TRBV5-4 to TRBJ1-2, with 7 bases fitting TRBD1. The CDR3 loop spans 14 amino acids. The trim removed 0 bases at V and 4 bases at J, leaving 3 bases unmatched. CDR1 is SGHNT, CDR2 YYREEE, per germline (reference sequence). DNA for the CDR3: TGTGCCAGCAGCTTGGGGGGACAGATCTATGGCTACACCTTC. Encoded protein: CASSLGGQIYGYTF.

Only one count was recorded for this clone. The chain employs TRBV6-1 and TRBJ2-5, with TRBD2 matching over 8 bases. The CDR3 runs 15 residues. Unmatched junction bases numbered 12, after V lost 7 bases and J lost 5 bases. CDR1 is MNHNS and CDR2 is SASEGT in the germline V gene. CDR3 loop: CASIWRGVPSETQYF. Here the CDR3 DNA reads TGTGCCAGCATATGGCGGGGGGTTCCCAGCGAGACCCAGTACTTC.

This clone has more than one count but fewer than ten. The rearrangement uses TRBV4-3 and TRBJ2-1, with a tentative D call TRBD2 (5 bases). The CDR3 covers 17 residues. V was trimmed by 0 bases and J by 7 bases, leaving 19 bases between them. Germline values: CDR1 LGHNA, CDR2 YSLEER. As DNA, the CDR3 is TGCGCCAGCAGCCAAGATTCGGCCGGCGCGGGCTGGAATGAGCAGTTCTTC. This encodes CASSQDSAGAGWNEQFF.

The chain's CDR3 is CASSPDREAFF. The CDR3 bases are TGTGCCAGCAGCCCCGACAGGGAAGCTTTCTTT. The chain combines TRBV7-8 with TRBJ1-1; possibly TRBD1 for D (6 bases). Trimming removed 5 bases at V and 8 bases at J, with 9 bases between. Germline CDR1 SGHVS, CDR2 FQNEAQ. The CDR3 has 11 amino acids.

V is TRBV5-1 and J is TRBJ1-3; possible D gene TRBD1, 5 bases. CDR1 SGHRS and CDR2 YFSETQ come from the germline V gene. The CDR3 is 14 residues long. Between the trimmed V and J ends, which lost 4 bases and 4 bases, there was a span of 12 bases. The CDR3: CASSLGTSGNTIYF. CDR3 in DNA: TGCGCCAGCAGCCTGGGGACTTCCGGAAACACCATATATTTT.

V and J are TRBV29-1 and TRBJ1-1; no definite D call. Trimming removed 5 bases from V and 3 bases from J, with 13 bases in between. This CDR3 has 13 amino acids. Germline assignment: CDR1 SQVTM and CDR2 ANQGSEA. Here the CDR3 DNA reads TGCAGCGTTTATTACACCCTTTACACTGAAGCTTTCTTT. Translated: CSVYYTLYTEAFF. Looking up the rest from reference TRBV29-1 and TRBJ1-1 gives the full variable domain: SAVISQKPSRDICQRGTSLTIQCQVDSQVTMMFWYRQQPGQSLTLIATANQGSEATYESGFVIDKFPISRPNLTFSTLTVSNMSPEDSSIYLCSVYYTLYTEAFFGQGTRLTVV.

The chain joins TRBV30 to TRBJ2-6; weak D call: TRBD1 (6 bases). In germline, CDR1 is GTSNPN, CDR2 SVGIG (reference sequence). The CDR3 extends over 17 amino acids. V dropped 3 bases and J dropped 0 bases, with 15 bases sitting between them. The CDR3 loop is CAWSVDRGDSGANVLTF. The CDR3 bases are TGTGCCTGGAGCGTGGACAGAGGTGACTCTGGGGCCAACGTCCTGACTTTC.

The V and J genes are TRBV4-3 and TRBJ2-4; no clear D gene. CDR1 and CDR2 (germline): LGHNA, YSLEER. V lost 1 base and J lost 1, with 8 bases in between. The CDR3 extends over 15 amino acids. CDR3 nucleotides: TGCGCCAGCAGCCAAGGTATCGGGGCCAAAAACATTCAGTACTTC. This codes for CASSQGIGAKNIQYF.

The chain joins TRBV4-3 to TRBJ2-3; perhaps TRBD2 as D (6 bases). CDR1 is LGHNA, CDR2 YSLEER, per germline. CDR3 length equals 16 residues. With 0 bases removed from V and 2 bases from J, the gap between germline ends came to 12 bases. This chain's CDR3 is CASSQEGLRVTDTQYF. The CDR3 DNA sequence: TGCGCCAGCAGCCAAGAGGGACTTAGGGTCACAGATACGCAGTATTTT.

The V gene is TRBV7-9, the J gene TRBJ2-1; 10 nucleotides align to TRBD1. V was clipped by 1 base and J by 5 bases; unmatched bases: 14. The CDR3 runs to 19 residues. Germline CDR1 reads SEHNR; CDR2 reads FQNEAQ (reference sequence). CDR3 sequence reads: CASSLDAARDRGPHNEQFF. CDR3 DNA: TGTGCCAGCAGCTTAGATGCTGCTCGGGACAGGGGCCCTCACAATGAGCAGTTCTTC. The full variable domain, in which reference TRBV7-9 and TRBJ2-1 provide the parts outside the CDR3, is DTGVSQNPRHKITKRGQNVTFRCDPISEHNRLYWYRQTLGQGPEFLTYFQNEAQLEKSRLLSDRFSAERPKGSFSTLEIQRTEQGDSAMYLCASSLDAARDRGPHNEQFFGPGTRLTVL.

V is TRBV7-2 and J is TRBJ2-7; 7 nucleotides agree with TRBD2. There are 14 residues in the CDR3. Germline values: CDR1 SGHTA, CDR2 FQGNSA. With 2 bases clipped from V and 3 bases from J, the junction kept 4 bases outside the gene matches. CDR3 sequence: CASSLNPSGYEQYF. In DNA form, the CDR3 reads TGTGCCAGCAGCTTAAACCCTAGCGGCTACGAGCAGTACTTC. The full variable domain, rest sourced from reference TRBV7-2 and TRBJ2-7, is GAGVSQSPSNKVTEKGKDVELRCDPISGHTALYWYRQSLGQGLEFLIYFQGNSAPDKSGLPSDRFSAERTGGSVSTLTIQRTQQEDSAVYLCASSLNPSGYEQYFGPGTRLTVT.

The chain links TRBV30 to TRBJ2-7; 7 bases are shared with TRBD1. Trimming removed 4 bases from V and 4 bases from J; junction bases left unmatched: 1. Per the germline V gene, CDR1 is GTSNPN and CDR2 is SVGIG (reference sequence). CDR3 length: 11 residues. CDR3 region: CAWTDRYEQYF. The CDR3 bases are TGTGCCTGGACGGACAGGTACGAGCAGTACTTC.

The CDR3 coding sequence is TGTGCCAGCAGCTTAGGAGCGGGAGAGGCCGGGGAGCTGTTTTTT. Translated: CASSLGAGEAGELFF. The chain has TRBV7-8 and TRBJ2-2; the match to TRBD2 covers 8 bases. J lost 6 bases, V lost 1 base, and 4 bases had no gene match. CDR3 size: 15 residues. Germline CDR1 reads SGHVS; CDR2 reads FQNEAQ.

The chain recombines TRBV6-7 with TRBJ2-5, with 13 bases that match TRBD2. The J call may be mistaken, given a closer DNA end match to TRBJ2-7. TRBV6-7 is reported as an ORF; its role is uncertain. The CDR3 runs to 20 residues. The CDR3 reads CASSYPASTGLAGNNYEQYF. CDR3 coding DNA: TGTGCCAGCAGTTACCCGGCCAGTACGGGACTAGCGGGAAATAATTACGAGCAGTACTTC.

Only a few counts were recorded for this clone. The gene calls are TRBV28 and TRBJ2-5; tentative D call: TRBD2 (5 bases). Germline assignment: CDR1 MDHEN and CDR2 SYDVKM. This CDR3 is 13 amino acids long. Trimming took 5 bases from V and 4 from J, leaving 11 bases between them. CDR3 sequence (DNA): TGTGCCAGCAGTAAAACTAGTGGAGAGACCCAGTACTTC. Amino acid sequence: CASSKTSGETQYF.

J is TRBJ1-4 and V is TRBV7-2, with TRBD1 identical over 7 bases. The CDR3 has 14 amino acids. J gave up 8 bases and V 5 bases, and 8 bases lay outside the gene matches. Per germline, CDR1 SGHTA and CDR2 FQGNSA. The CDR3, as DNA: TGTGCCAGCAGCCCAGGGGGGATTCGGGAAAAACTGTTTTTT. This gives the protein CASSPGGIREKLFF.

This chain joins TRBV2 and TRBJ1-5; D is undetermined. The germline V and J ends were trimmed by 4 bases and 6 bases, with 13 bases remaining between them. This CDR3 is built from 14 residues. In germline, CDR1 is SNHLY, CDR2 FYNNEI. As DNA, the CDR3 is TGTGCCAGCAGTGTGGACGGGGTAGGTCAGCCCCAGCATTTT. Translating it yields CASSVDGVGQPQHF.

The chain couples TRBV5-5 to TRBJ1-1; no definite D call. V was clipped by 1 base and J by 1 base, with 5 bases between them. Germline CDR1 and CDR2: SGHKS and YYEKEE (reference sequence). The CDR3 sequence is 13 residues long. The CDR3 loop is CASSLFGNTEAFF. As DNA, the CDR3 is TGTGCCAGCAGCTTGTTCGGGAACACTGAAGCTTTCTTT.

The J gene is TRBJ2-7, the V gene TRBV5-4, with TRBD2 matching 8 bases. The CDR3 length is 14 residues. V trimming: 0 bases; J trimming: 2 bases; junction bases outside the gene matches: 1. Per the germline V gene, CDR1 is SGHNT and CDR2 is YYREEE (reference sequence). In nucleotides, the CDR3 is TGTGCCAGCAGCTTGGGAGCGGGGGCCTACGAGCAGTACTTC. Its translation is CASSLGAGAYEQYF.

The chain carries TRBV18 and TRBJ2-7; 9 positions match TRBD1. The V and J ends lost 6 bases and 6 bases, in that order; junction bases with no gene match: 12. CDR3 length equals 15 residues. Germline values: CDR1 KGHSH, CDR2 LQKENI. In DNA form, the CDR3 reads TGTGCCAGCTCGCCGACTCCGGGACAGGGTGGCGAGCAGTACTTC. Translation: CASSPTPGQGGEQYF.

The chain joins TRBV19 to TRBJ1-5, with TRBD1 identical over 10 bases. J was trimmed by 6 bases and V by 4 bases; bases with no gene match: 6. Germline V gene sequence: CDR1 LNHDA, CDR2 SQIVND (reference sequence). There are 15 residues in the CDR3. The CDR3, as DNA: TGTGCCAGTAGTACGACAGGGGGCGCGGGTCAGCCCCAGCATTTT. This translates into CASSTTGGAGQPQHF.

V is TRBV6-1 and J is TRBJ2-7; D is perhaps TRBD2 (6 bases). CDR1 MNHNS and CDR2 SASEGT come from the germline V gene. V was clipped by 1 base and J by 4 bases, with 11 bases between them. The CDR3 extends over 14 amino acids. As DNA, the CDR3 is TGTGCCAGCAGTGAAGTCTGGGACTCTTACGAGCAGTACTTC. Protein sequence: CASSEVWDSYEQYF.